The 2 T cell receptor beta chains in this list originate from one sample, sequenced in a study. Each CDR3 protein gets one entry after TCRdb re-called the 5' RACE reads with MiXCR. The sample lists approximately 7,900 distinct CDR3 sequences, 65% to 70% occurring once. Sample: tumor-infiltrating naive CD4+ T cells sorted from the breast tumor. Subset here: naive CD4+ T cells, CD4+CD45RA+CD25-. These receptors all stem from a female donor with breast cancer.

The rearrangement uses TRBV7-9 and TRBJ1-1; 7 bases fit TRBD1. The CDR3 runs to 14 residues. Trimming at V came to 8 bases and at J to 0 bases, leaving 6 bases not matched to a gene. Germline V gene lookup returns CDR1 SEHNR and CDR2 FQNEAQ (reference sequence). CDR3 residues: CASVPGQLNTEAFF. The CDR3, as DNA: TGTGCCAGCGTCCCGGGACAGTTGAACACTGAAGCTTTCTTT. The full variable domain, its missing parts supplied by reference TRBV7-9 and TRBJ1-1, is DTGVSQNPRHKITKRGQNVTFRCDPISEHNRLYWYRQTLGQGPEFLTYFQNEAQLEKSRLLSDRFSAERPKGSFSTLEIQRTEQGDSAMYLCASVPGQLNTEAFFGQGTRLTVV.

As to this clonotype: At one end, the junction sequence differs from germline, possibly due to a read error. The chain links TRBV5-6 to TRBJ1-1; D is possibly TRBD1 (6 bases). CDR1 SGHDT and CDR2 YYEEEE come from the germline V gene. The CDR3 sequence is 12 residues long. The CDR3: CASSSPGRGRSF. CDR3 nucleotides: TGTGCCAGCAGCTCGCCCGGGCGGGGGCGCAGTTTT.